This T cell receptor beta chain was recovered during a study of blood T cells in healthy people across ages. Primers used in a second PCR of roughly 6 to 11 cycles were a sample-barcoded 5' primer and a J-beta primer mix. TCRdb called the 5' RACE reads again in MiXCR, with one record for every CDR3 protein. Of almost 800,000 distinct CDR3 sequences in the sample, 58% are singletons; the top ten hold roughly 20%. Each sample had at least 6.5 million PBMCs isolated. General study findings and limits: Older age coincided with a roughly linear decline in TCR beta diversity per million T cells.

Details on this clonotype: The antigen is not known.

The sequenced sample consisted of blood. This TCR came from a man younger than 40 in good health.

CDR3 coding DNA: TGTGCCAGCAGCCGCCATAGCGGGGGAGGAGATACGCAGTATTTT. Amino acid sequence: CASSRHSGGGDTQYF. The chain has TRBV7-9 and TRBJ2-3, with 9 bases lining up with TRBD2. With 5 bases clipped from V and 5 bases from J, the junction kept 8 bases outside the gene matches. Germline assignment: CDR1 SEHNR and CDR2 FQNEAQ (reference sequence). CDR3 length equals 15 residues.